This T cell receptor (beta chain) was observed in a study of shared clonotypes between healthy human individuals (dated by TCRdb to 2018 to 2020). Background on the whole study: The cohort comprised a couple of women and a few men aged 18 to 49 years. For each donor, CD4 naive and CD4 memory were each run on three plates, CD8 naive on two plates, and CD8 memory on one plate. To estimate repertoire size and how much clonotypes are shared between individuals, the study performed deep sequencing of blood TCR repertoires from about 5 healthy adults. To increase sequencing depth and limit assay-specific biases, TCR repertoire library preparation and sequencing were carried out by different laboratories using diverse techniques. Each donor's leukapheresis produced roughly between about 0.8 and 10 billion PBMCs. Points the paper makes about the study in general: Because the study included only a small number of donors, the genetic and exposure-history diversity represented was limited. Pairwise subsampling indicated that sequencing depth was expected to affect the degree of clonotype sharing among donors. Rarefaction of sorted-subset datasets indicated incomplete sequencing despite the large sequencing depth. Only blood was sampled, and tissue TCR repertoires likely differ from those in blood. Sharing across a few donors was observed for around 5% of naive CD4, under 4% of naive CD8, over 2% of memory CD4, and less than 0.45% of memory CD8 clonotypes. Estimated clonotype richness was generally larger for naive than for memory subsets. Compared with non-shared clonotypes, clonotypes shared by all four sorted-subset donors had higher generation probabilities.

For the CD8 naive samples, CD45RO-negative cells were positively selected for CCR7, yielding a CD45RA+CCR7+ population from which TemRA cells were excluded. The donors were healthy, HIV-negative adults who had no recently reported acute infections or vaccinations. Only Caucasian adults living in Nashville, Tennessee, USA were represented among the donors. Blood was collected by leukapheresis, and PBMCs were isolated by Ficoll-Histopaque density gradient centrifugation and then cryopreserved in liquid nitrogen vapor phase. Analytical flow cytometry was used to check the purity and quantity of each magnetically sorted T cell population. Genomic DNA was isolated from each sorted fraction and quantified by UV absorbance on a Nanodrop 2000c. From its cysteine to its phenylalanine, the CDR3 spans 14 amino acids. Only CDR3 DNA remains: 42 bases, in frame from the first base. CDR1 SGHAT and CDR2 FQNNGV were looked up in the germline V gene. The junction carries 16 bases between V and J, which are trimmed by 5 bases and 8 bases respectively.

Turning to this clone: The antigen this receptor binds is unknown. Per-nucleotide qualities are absent, and no much larger clonotype sits a single base away.

TCR CDR3 regions were amplified from genomic DNA by multiplex PCR using the deep immunoSEQ assay. Extracted genomic DNA from each cell subset was distributed evenly across all wells of several immunoSEQ 96-well plates, and each plate was treated as a replicate. For sorted subsets, each replicate PCR was loaded with 200 ng genomic DNA, equivalent to 30,000 or so T cell genomes. Purified libraries were measured with a Qubit 3.0 fluorometer, size-checked on a Bioanalyzer 2100, and measured again with the KAPA Library Quantification kit. Each immunoSEQ 96-well plate was sequenced on its own single-read 150-cycle Illumina NextSeq 550 flow cell. The original pipeline was this. The immunoSEQ output contained only junctional sequences without quality scores, so filtering could not match that applied to full-length reads. To assign V/J genes and CDR3, sequences were annotated against IMGT germline references using PyIR, a Python wrapper for IgBLAST v1.9. Reads with weak V/J assignments (E-value above 1e-6), missing CDR3, stop codons, out-of-frame junctions, or ambiguous translated residues were removed. V3J clonotypes were defined as sequences sharing an identical inferred V gene, J gene, and CDR3 amino acid sequence. To compute the percentage overlap between repertoires, the number of shared unique clonotypes was divided by the size of the smaller repertoire. Repertoire richness was assessed with RTK rarefaction, the Chao1 estimator, and Recon v2.1 estimates of unobserved clonotypes. For all TCRbeta clonotypes obtained by the gDNA method from a handful of donors, generation probabilities were computed with OLGA. This is the immuneACCESS table as TCRdb keeps it, with only in-frame sequences that have V and J called. A part of the clones is gone; compared with another copy, unresolved V genes explain less than half, and the rest is unexplained. That table is the source of V, J and clone size, and D and trimming were worked out from the DNA. This sample has around 1,900,000 clones in its table, and just over 90% of those were observed once. Approximately 1.6% of the sample lies in the top ten.

This TCR came from a man aged 18-30 years in good health. Some clones in this sample may be carry-over from other donors' samples. Specimen: naive CD8+ T cells from PBMCs. The cell subset or site label on this specimen signifies: CD45RA+CCR7+. The chain is encoded by TRBV11-2 joined to TRBJ2-1, with TRBD1 tentatively as D gene (6 bases match). Read as DNA, the sequence is TGTGCCAGCAGCCGTGAAACAGGGTTAGATGAGCAGTTCTTC. This encodes CASSRETGLDEQFF.